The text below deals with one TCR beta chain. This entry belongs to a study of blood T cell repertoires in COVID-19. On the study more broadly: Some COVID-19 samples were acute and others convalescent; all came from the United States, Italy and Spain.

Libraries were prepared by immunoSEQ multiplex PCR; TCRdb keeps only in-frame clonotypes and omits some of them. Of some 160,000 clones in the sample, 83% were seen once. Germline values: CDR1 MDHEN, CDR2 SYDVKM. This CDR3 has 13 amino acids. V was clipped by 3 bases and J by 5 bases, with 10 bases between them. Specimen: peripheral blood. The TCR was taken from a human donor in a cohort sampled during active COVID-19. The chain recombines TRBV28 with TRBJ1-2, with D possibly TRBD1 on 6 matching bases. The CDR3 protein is CASSFGQSYGYTF. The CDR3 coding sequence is TGTGCCAGCAGTTTCGGACAGTCATATGGCTACACCTTC.